Listed below are T cell receptor beta chains from one sample, sequenced in a study of blood T cell repertoires in COVID-19. Data came from immunoSEQ multiplex PCR; TCRdb stores just in-frame clones and leaves some out. The sample lists 110,000 or so clones; approximately 91% were seen once. Sequencing input: peripheral blood. The receptor set was obtained from a woman aged 70-85 years who had recovered from COVID-19. CDR3s include the opening cysteine and the closing phenylalanine or tryptophan. A D gene is named only where the DNA matches it firmly. Rows give clone size only sometimes, using once, few, many, or a class for an expanded clone.

D gene	V gene	J gene	clone size	CDR3 protein	CDR3 DNA
-	TRBV9	TRBJ1-2	-	CASSPADGNYGYTF	TGTGCCAGCAGCCCCGCCGACGGGAACTATGGCTACACCTTC
-	TRBV6-2/TRBV6-3	TRBJ2-5	-	CASSWSRGLETQYF	TGTGCCAGCAGTTGGAGCAGGGGTCTGGAGACCCAGTACTTC
TRBD2	TRBV4-3	TRBJ2-1	once	CASSISSGAYNEQFF	TGCGCCAGCAGCATTTCCAGCGGGGCTTACAATGAGCAGTTCTTC
-	TRBV6-5	TRBJ2-7	-	CASSYYRQEVREQYF	TGTGCCAGCAGTTACTATAGGCAGGAGGTGAGGGAGCAGTACTTC
-	TRBV7-9	TRBJ1-2	-	CASILLTAGDINYGYTF	TGTGCCAGCATCCTGCTTACGGCAGGGGACATTAACTATGGCTACACCTTC
-	TRBV5-1	TRBJ2-7	-	CASSPRQAKGYEQYF	TGCGCCAGCAGCCCAAGACAGGCGAAGGGCTACGAGCAGTACTTC
-	TRBV6-5	TRBJ2-2	-	CASSSGYYTGELFF	TGTGCCAGCAGTTCAGGGTATTACACCGGGGAGCTGTTTTTT
-	TRBV12-3/TRBV12-4	TRBJ1-1	once	CASSFGQGTEAFF	TGTGCCAGCAGTTTTGGGCAGGGCACTGAAGCTTTCTTT
-	TRBV6-5	TRBJ2-5	-	CASSSHQETQYF	TGTGCCAGCAGTTCCCATCAAGAGACCCAGTACTTC
-	TRBV11-1	TRBJ2-2	few	CASSSTFPRYTGELFF	TGTGCCAGCAGCTCGACCTTTCCTAGGTACACCGGGGAGCTGTTTTTT
TRBD1	TRBV3-1/TRBV3-2	TRBJ2-7	-	CASSQGGTGRSVSYEQYF	TGTGCCAGCAGCCAAGGAGGGACAGGCCGATCAGTCTCCTACGAGCAGTACTTC
TRBD2	TRBV3-1/TRBV3-2	TRBJ2-4	-	CASSSAGEGRGNIQYF	TGTGCCAGCAGCAGCGCCGGGGAGGGGAGAGGAAACATTCAGTACTTC
-	TRBV27	TRBJ2-5	-	CASSPRQDQETQYF	TGTGCCAGCAGTCCCCGACAGGACCAAGAGACCCAGTACTTC
-	TRBV7-9	TRBJ1-2	-	CASSFTLYYGYTF	TGTGCCAGCAGCTTTACCCTATACTATGGCTACACCTTC
TRBD1	TRBV5-1	TRBJ2-5	-	CASSGGQGAETQYF	TGCGCCAGCAGCGGAGGACAGGGGGCGGAGACCCAGTACTTC
TRBD2	TRBV7-2	TRBJ2-3	-	CASRLLAGGQYF	TGTGCCAGCAGGTTACTAGCGGGAGGCCAGTATTTT
-	TRBV24-1	TRBJ2-1	-	CATSDPSGNYNEQFF	TGTGCCACCAGTGATCCGAGCGGAAATTACAATGAGCAGTTCTTC
-	TRBV30	TRBJ2-1	-	CAWSKQRDNEQFF	TGTGCCTGGAGTAAACAGAGAGACAATGAGCAGTTCTTC
TRBD2	TRBV19	TRBJ2-3	-	CASSIRTSGRGTDTQYF	TGTGCCAGTAGTATCCGGACTAGCGGGAGGGGGACAGATACGCAGTATTTT
-	TRBV5-8	TRBJ1-5	-	CASSLARGVGNQPQHF	TGTGCCAGCAGCTTGGCCCGGGGGGTAGGCAATCAGCCCCAGCATTTT
-	TRBV5-1	TRBJ1-5	-	CASSLGDARGNQPQHF	TGCGCCAGCAGCTTGGGGGATGCCAGGGGCAATCAGCCCCAGCATTTT
-	TRBV19	TRBJ1-2	-	CASSMRADGYTF	TGTGCCAGTAGTATGAGGGCCGATGGCTACACCTTC
TRBD2	TRBV9	TRBJ2-1	-	CASSHSGTSGQQFF	TGTGCCAGCAGCCACTCCGGGACTAGCGGGCAGCAGTTCTTC
-	TRBV5-1	TRBJ2-3	-	CASSLVGGPMGTDTQYF	TGCGCCAGCAGCTTGGTTGGGGGCCCTATGGGTACAGATACGCAGTATTTT
TRBD1	TRBV7-2	TRBJ2-7	-	CASSLRPGRDRKYEQYF	TGTGCCAGCAGCTTACGCCCAGGCCGGGACAGAAAGTACGAGCAGTACTTC
-	TRBV19	TRBJ1-3	-	CASSKVGSGNLNTIYF	TGTGCCAGTTCGAAAGTGGGCTCCGGGAACTTGAACACCATATATTTT
TRBD1	TRBV5-6	TRBJ1-4	-	CASSSPGQPATNEKLFF	TGTGCCAGCAGCTCCCCGGGACAGCCAGCAACTAATGAAAAACTGTTTTTT
TRBD2	TRBV2	TRBJ2-7	once	CASSNRGGRDEQYF	TGTGCCAGCAGTAACCGGGGAGGGCGAGACGAGCAGTACTTC
TRBD2	TRBV3-1/TRBV3-2	TRBJ2-3	-	CASSLQRGPGDTQYF	TGTGCCAGCAGCCTGCAGCGGGGGCCCGGGGATACGCAGTATTTT
TRBD1	TRBV6-5	TRBJ1-1	-	CASRKRQGFLAFF	TGTGCCAGCAGGAAAAGACAGGGGTTTTTGGCTTTCTTT
TRBD1	TRBV7-3	TRBJ2-3	-	CASSSRGQGLADTQYF	TGTGCCAGCAGTTCCCGGGGACAGGGGTTGGCAGATACGCAGTATTTT
-	TRBV6-5	TRBJ1-1	-	CATVSGEMNTEAFF	TGTGCCACCGTCTCTGGAGAAATGAACACTGAAGCTTTCTTT
TRBD1	TRBV29-1	TRBJ1-2	-	CSVRDSTGYGYTF	TGCAGCGTACGTGACTCGACAGGGTATGGCTACACCTTC
-	TRBV6-6	TRBJ2-7	-	CASSQRDTRSYAYEQYF	TGTGCCAGCAGTCAGCGGGACACCCGGTCGTATGCATACGAGCAGTACTTC
-	TRBV18	TRBJ1-4	-	CASSPSGVDGEKLFF	TGTGCCAGCTCACCGTCAGGGGTTGATGGGGAAAAACTGTTTTTT
TRBD2	TRBV12-3/TRBV12-4	TRBJ2-7	-	CASTREGGNEQYF	TGTGCCAGCACTCGGGAGGGGGGGAACGAGCAGTACTTC
TRBD2	TRBV6-5	TRBJ2-3	-	CASSYGLAGVTDTQYF	TGTGCCAGCAGTTATGGACTAGCGGGCGTCACAGATACGCAGTATTTT
-	TRBV6-2/TRBV6-3	TRBJ2-5	-	CASSRGTYQETQYF	TGTGCCAGCAGCCGTGGGACATACCAAGAGACCCAGTACTTC
TRBD1	TRBV10-3	TRBJ1-3	-	CAIKSLTGGGNTIYF	TGTGCCATCAAGTCGCTTACAGGGGGCGGAAACACCATATATTTT
-	TRBV4-2	TRBJ2-7	few	CASSPSSTGYYEQYF	TGTGCCAGCAGCCCTTCTTCTACAGGTTACTACGAGCAGTACTTC
-	TRBV6-2/TRBV6-3	TRBJ2-5	-	CASSGQKEIETQYF	TGTGCCAGCAGCGGACAGAAGGAGATAGAGACCCAGTACTTC
-	TRBV7-2	TRBJ2-7	-	CASSWGPLEGLVGEQYF	TGTGCCAGCAGCTGGGGGCCACTAGAAGGGTTGGTCGGCGAGCAGTACTTC
-	TRBV5-1	TRBJ2-7	-	CASSLGNRDRYYEQYF	TGCGCCAGCAGCTTGGGAAACAGGGATCGCTACTACGAGCAGTACTTC
TRBD1	TRBV6-2/TRBV6-3	TRBJ1-2	-	CASSYPTGGRGGYTF	TGTGCCAGCAGTTACCCGACAGGGGGACGAGGTGGCTACACCTTC
-	TRBV30	TRBJ2-3	-	CAWDLRGADTQYF	TGTGCCTGGGACCTCAGGGGGGCAGATACGCAGTATTTT
TRBD1	TRBV7-9	TRBJ1-3	-	CASSRQGAAGNTIYF	TGTGCCAGCAGTCGACAGGGGGCAGCTGGAAACACCATATATTTT
TRBD1	TRBV3-1/TRBV3-2	TRBJ1-2	few	CASSYGTGDGYTF	TGTGCCAGCAGCTATGGGACAGGGGATGGCTACACCTTC
-	TRBV10-3	TRBJ1-4	-	CAISAGETSGEKLFF	TGTGCCATCAGTGCTGGGGAGACAAGTGGGGAAAAACTGTTTTTT
TRBD1	TRBV19	TRBJ2-7	-	CASKIQGAEEQYF	TGTGCCAGCAAAATCCAGGGGGCAGAAGAGCAGTACTTC
-	TRBV27	TRBJ1-1	-	CASRPGGGRLNTEAFF	TGTGCCAGCAGGCCGGGGGGGGGCCGATTGAACACTGAAGCTTTCTTT
-	TRBV30	TRBJ1-5	-	CAWGPGFGRNQPQHF	TGTGCCTGGGGCCCAGGGTTTGGGCGCAATCAGCCCCAGCATTTT
TRBD1	TRBV7-6	TRBJ2-1	-	CASSLGVGDSKSYQFF	TGTGCCAGCAGCTTAGGGGTAGGGGACAGTAAAAGTTATCAGTTCTTC
TRBD1	TRBV5-1	TRBJ2-1	-	CASSLVGTGSNEQFF	TGCGCCAGCAGCTTGGTTGGGACAGGGAGCAATGAGCAGTTCTTC
-	TRBV13	TRBJ1-4	-	CASSRTRGEDEKLFF	TGTGCCAGCAGCCGAACTCGGGGGGAGGATGAAAAACTGTTTTTT